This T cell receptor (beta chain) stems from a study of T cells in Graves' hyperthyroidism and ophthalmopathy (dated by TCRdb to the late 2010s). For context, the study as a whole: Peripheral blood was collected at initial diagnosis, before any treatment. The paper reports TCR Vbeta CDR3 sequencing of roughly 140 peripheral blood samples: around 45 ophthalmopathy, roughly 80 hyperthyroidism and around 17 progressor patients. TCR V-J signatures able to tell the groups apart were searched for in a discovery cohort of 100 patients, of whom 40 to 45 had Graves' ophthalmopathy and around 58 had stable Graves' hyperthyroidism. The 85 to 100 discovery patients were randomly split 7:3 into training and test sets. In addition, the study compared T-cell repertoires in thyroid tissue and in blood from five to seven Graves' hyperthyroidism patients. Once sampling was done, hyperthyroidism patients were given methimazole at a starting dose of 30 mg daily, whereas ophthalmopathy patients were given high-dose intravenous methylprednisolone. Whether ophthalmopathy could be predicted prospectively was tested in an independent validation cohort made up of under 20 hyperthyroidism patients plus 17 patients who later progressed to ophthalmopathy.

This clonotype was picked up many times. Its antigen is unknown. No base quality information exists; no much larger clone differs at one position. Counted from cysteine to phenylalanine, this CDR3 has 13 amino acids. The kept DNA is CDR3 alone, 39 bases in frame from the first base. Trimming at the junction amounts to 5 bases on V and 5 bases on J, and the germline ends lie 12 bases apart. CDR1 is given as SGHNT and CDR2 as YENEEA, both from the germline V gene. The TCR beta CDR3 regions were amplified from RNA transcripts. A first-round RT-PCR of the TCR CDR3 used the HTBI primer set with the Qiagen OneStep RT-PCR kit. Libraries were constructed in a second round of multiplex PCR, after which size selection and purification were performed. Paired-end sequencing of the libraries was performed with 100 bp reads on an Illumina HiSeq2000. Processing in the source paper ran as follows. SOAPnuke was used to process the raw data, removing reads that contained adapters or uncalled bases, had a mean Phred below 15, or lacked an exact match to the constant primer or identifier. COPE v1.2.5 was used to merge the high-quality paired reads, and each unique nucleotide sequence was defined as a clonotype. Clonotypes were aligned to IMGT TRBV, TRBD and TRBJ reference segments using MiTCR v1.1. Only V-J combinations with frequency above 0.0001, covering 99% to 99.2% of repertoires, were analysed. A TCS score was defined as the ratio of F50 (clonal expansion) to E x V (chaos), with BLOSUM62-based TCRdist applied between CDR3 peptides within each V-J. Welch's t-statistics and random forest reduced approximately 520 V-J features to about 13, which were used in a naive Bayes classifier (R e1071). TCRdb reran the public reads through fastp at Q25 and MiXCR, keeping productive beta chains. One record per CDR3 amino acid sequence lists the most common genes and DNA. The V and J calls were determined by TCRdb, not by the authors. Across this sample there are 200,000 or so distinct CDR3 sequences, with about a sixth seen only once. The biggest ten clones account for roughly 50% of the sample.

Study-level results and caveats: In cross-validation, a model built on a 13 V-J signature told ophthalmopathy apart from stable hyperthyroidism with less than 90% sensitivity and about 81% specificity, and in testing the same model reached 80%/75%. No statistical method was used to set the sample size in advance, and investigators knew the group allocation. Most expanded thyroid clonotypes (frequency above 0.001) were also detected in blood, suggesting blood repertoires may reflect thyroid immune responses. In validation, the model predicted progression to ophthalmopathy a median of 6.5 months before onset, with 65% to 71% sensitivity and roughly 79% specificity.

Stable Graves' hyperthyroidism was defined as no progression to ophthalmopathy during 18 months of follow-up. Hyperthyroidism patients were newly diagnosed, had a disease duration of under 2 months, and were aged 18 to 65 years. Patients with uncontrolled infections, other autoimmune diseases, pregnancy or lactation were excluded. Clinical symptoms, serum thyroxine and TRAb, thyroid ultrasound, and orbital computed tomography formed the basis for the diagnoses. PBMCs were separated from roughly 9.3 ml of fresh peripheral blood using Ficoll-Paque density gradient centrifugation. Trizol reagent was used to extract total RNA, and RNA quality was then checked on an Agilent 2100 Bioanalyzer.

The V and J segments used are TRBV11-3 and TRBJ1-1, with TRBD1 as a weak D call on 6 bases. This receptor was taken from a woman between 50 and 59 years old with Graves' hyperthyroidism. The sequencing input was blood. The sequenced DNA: TGTGCCAGCAGCCAGGTAGGGGGGACTGAAGCTTTCTTT. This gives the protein CASSQVGGTEAFF. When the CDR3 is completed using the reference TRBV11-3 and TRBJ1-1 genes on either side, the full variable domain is EAGVVQSPRYKIIEKKQPVAFWCNPISGHNTLYWYLQNLGQGPELLIRYENEEAVDDSQLPKDRFSAERLKGVDSTLKIQPAELGDSAVYLCASSQVGGTEAFFGQGTRLTVV.